A selection of T cell receptor beta chains follows, all from one sample in a study of response to subunit inactivated influenza vaccine. TCRdb passed the RT-PCR reads through MiXCR, listing each CDR3 protein once. This table holds over 400,000 distinct CDR3 sequences, 10% to 15% found once. Sequenced material: PBMCs from blood, taken about 40 days after vaccination. The receptors originated from a man aged 45-60 years who received an inactivated influenza vaccine. CDR3s include the opening cysteine and the closing phenylalanine or tryptophan. Fields, in order: D gene, V gene, J gene, clone size, CDR3 protein, CDR3 DNA. The D gene is left open where the match is weak. Clone size is not always given. Where it is, it says once, few, many or a class for expanded clones.

d_call: -
v_call: TRBV21-1
j_call: TRBJ1-6
clone_size: -
cdr3_aa: CASSKVGTGRGSPLHF
cdr3_nt: TGTGCCAGCAGCAAAGTAGGGACAGGGAGGGGTTCACCCCTCCACTTT

d_call: -
v_call: TRBV5-5
j_call: TRBJ2-5
clone_size: many
cdr3_aa: CASSGVTEETQYF
cdr3_nt: TGTGCCAGCAGCGGGGTTACCGAAGAGACCCAGTACTTC

d_call: -
v_call: TRBV7-2
j_call: TRBJ2-3
clone_size: many
cdr3_aa: CASSSPASTDTQYF
cdr3_nt: TGTGCCAGCAGCTCCCCAGCGAGCACAGATACGCAGTATTTT

d_call: -
v_call: TRBV7-9
j_call: TRBJ2-2
clone_size: few
cdr3_aa: CASSLEVPASNTGELFF
cdr3_nt: TGTGCCAGCAGCTTAGAGGTGCCAGCATCGAACACCGGGGAGCTGTTTTTT

d_call: -
v_call: TRBV7-3
j_call: TRBJ2-2
clone_size: -
cdr3_aa: CASSGQGRAGELFF
cdr3_nt: TGTGCCAGCAGCGGTCAGGGGCGCGCCGGGGAGCTGTTTTTT

d_call: TRBD2
v_call: TRBV7-2
j_call: TRBJ2-1
clone_size: -
cdr3_aa: CASSLKRGVNEQFF
cdr3_nt: TGTGCCAGCAGCTTAAAGCGGGGGGTGAATGAGCAGTTCTTC

d_call: TRBD1
v_call: TRBV7-9
j_call: TRBJ1-1
clone_size: -
cdr3_aa: CASSLSRGGTGNTEAFF
cdr3_nt: TGTGCCAGCAGCTTATCAAGAGGGGGCACTGGGAACACTGAAGCTTTCTTT

d_call: -
v_call: TRBV4-3
j_call: TRBJ1-1
clone_size: many
cdr3_aa: CASSRGAWNTEAFF
cdr3_nt: TGCGCCAGCAGCCGCGGGGCTTGGAACACTGAAGCTTTCTTT

d_call: TRBD2
v_call: TRBV20-1
j_call: TRBJ2-3
clone_size: few
cdr3_aa: CSAQDLYQGLAGGSTDTQYF
cdr3_nt: TGCAGTGCCCAAGACCTATACCAGGGACTAGCGGGAGGTAGCACAGATACGCAGTATTTT

d_call: -
v_call: TRBV2
j_call: TRBJ1-5
clone_size: many
cdr3_aa: CASSSEGNQPQHF
cdr3_nt: TGTGCCAGCAGTTCAGAGGGCAATCAGCCCCAGCATTTT

d_call: -
v_call: TRBV6-2/TRBV6-3
j_call: TRBJ1-5
clone_size: few
cdr3_aa: CASRGFVSNQPQHF
cdr3_nt: TGTGCCAGCAGGGGATTCGTCAGCAATCAGCCCCAGCATTTT

d_call: -
v_call: TRBV12-3/TRBV12-4
j_call: TRBJ2-5
clone_size: few
cdr3_aa: CASSSIGGHIQETQYF
cdr3_nt: TGTGCCAGCAGTAGTATCGGGGGCCATATCCAAGAGACCCAGTACTTC